The clone carrying this T cell receptor beta chain was detected only a few times. The record originates from a study of blood T cell repertoires in COVID-19. Study-wide context: In each case, the material was cDNA or gDNA derived from T cells, B-cell-depleted T cells, or PBMCs.

Those enrolled, adults aged 18 to 89 years, came from some 23 US areas. The CDR3 sequence is 15 residues long. CDR1 is GTSNPN and CDR2 is SVGIG in the germline V gene (reference sequence). Trimming removed 0 bases from V and 0 bases from J, with 9 bases in between. Clones were read by immunoSEQ multiplex PCR, and TCRdb kept only the in-frame ones, dropping some. In the table there are a few hundred thousand clones, nearly 90% of which are singletons. This TCR was recovered from a man aged 30-40 years who had been exposed to COVID-19. This rearrangement joins TRBV30 to TRBJ1-3; no clear D gene. Material: PBMCs or T cells enriched from blood (not recorded which). CDR3 loop: CAWSVSSTSGNTIYF. The CDR3 DNA sequence: TGTGCCTGGAGTGTATCCAGTACCTCTGGAAACACCATATATTTT.